A single sample gave rise to the 28 T cell receptor beta chains below, sequenced in a study of blood T cell repertoires in COVID-19. Sequencing was performed with immunoSEQ multiplex PCR; in TCRdb, only in-frame clones are kept and a portion is missing. Here the sample spans tens of thousands of clones, 85% to 90% being singletons. The material sequenced was peripheral blood. The receptors shown here come from an older woman with acute or convalescent COVID-19.

The rearrangement uses TRBV28 and TRBJ2-7; D might be TRBD2 (5 bases). CDR1 is MDHEN and CDR2 is SYDVKM in the germline V gene. The germline V and J ends were trimmed by 6 bases and 0 bases, with 18 bases remaining between them. This CDR3 has 16 residues. CDR3 nucleotide sequence: TGTGCCAGCAGCCAATACGAGGGTAACCCCTCCTACGAGCAGTACTTC. It yields the protein CASSQYEGNPSYEQYF.

This chain connects TRBV5-5 to TRBJ2-7; tentative D call: TRBD1 (6 bases). The CDR3 sequence is 13 residues long. Trimming removed 2 bases at V and 1 base at J, with 7 bases between. CDR1 SGHKS and CDR2 YYEKEE come from the germline V gene (reference sequence). The CDR3 region is CASSFGQSYEQYF. The CDR3 coding sequence is TGTGCCAGCAGCTTTGGACAGTCCTACGAGCAGTACTTC.

The count of this clone is one. J is TRBJ2-2 and V is TRBV2, with 8 bases identical to TRBD1. After removal of 6 bases from V and 3 bases from J, the junction contained 6 bases not matched to a gene. Per the germline V gene, CDR1 is SNHLY and CDR2 is FYNNEI. The CDR3 spans 15 residues. This chain's CDR3 is CASSGTGGDTGELFF. CDR3 DNA: TGTGCCAGCAGCGGGACAGGTGGAGACACCGGGGAGCTGTTTTTT.

V gene TRBV30 combines with J gene TRBJ1-1; 7 positions match TRBD1. The ends lost 4 bases at V and 2 bases at J; junction bases unmatched: 10. Germline assignment: CDR1 GTSNPN and CDR2 SVGIG (reference sequence). The CDR3 is 15 amino acids. CDR3 protein: CAWKGAGKENTEAFF. The CDR3 region has the DNA TGTGCCTGGAAGGGGGCAGGGAAGGAAAACACTGAAGCTTTCTTT.

This clone has only one observation. V and J are TRBV18 and TRBJ1-1; D is ambiguous. Trimming shortened V by 3 bases and J by 0 bases, and 8 bases separated the two germline ends. There are 14 residues in the CDR3. The germline V gene has CDR1 KGHSH and CDR2 LQKENI. The CDR3 region is CASSPKQMNTEAFF. DNA of the CDR3: TGTGCCAGCTCACCGAAACAGATGAACACTGAAGCTTTCTTT.

V is TRBV15 and J is TRBJ1-5; 8 bases are shared with TRBD1. The CDR3 contains 15 residues. V gave up 0 bases and J gave up 7 bases; unmatched junction bases: 5. Germline V CDR1 and CDR2: LNHNV, YYDKDF (reference sequence). In nucleotides, the CDR3 is TGTGCCACCAGCAGAGATGGGACAGGTAGGCAGCCCCAGCATTTT. The encoded protein is CATSRDGTGRQPQHF.

This clone was observed a single time. J is TRBJ2-3 and V is TRBV2, with 7 bases that match TRBD1. The trim removed 8 bases at V and 4 bases at J, leaving 3 bases unmatched. Germline V gene data show CDR1 as SNHLY and CDR2 as FYNNEI. This CDR3 has 12 amino acids. In nucleotides, the CDR3 is TGTGCCAGCCGACAGGGCGCAGATACGCAGTATTTT. Amino acids: CASRQGADTQYF.

The chain links TRBV23-1 to TRBJ2-1; 12 nucleotides agree with TRBD1. TRBV23-1 is assigned to the ORF class and has an uncertain function. This CDR3 spans 13 amino acids. V lost 11 bases to trimming and J lost 7 bases; unmatched junction nucleotides: 6. Here the CDR3 reads CAGRDRGPNEQFF. The CDR3 DNA is TGCGCCGGCCGGGACAGGGGGCCGAATGAGCAGTTCTTC.

Regarding this clone: One junction end disagrees with the germline gene, perhaps due to a read error. The chain links TRBV6-5 to TRBJ1-2, with 7 positions matching TRBD1. The CDR3 has 10 amino acids. CDR1 is MNHEY and CDR2 is SVGAGI in the germline V gene. CDR3 coding DNA: TGTGCCAGCAGTACAGCAGGGGGGCGCTTC. Amino acid sequence: CASSTAGGRF.

This clone was recorded a few times. The chain couples TRBV6-9 to TRBJ1-2, with D possibly TRBD1 on 6 matching bases. Trimming took 6 bases from V and 4 from J, leaving 15 bases between them. The length of the CDR3 is 14 residues. Germline V gives CDR1 MNHGY, CDR2 SVAAGI. CDR3 coding DNA: TGTGCCAGCAGGACAGGCGACACGGTCTATGGCTACACCTTC. This translates into CASRTGDTVYGYTF.

V usage is TRBV18 and J usage is TRBJ1-1; a weak D match, TRBD1 (5 bases). Germline-derived CDR1 and CDR2 are KGHSH and LQKENI. CDR3 length equals 15 residues. Trimming removed 2 bases from V and 9 bases from J, with 19 bases in between. CDR3 sequence: CASSPNTAGYLKAFF. The DNA for the CDR3 is TGTGCCAGCTCACCAAATACTGCAGGGTATCTTAAAGCTTTCTTT.

The chain is built from TRBV5-1 and TRBJ2-3; tentative D call: TRBD2 (6 bases). From germline, CDR1 is SGHRS and CDR2 YFSETQ. The CDR3 runs 16 residues. The germline V and J ends were trimmed by 0 bases and 1 base, with 12 bases remaining between them. The CDR3 here is CASSLGGTHGTDTQYF. The DNA of the CDR3 is TGCGCCAGCAGCTTGGGCGGGACGCATGGCACAGATACGCAGTATTTT.

The chain recombines TRBV29-1 with TRBJ1-1; a weak D match, TRBD1 (5 bases). The germline V and J ends were trimmed by 3 bases and 4 bases, with 12 bases remaining between them. The CDR3 is 13 residues long. Germline lookup yields CDR1 SQVTM and CDR2 ANQGSEA. The CDR3 region has the DNA TGCAGCGTTGACCGCCAGGGAGGCACTGAAGCTTTCTTT. Its protein product is CSVDRQGGTEAFF.

The J gene is TRBJ1-2, the V gene TRBV15; the match to TRBD1 covers 10 bases. Losses at the gene ends were 5 bases for V and 8 bases for J; bases not matched to a gene: 8. Germline V lookup: CDR1 LNHNV, CDR2 YYDKDF (reference sequence). This CDR3 region has 14 residues. CDR3 amino acids: CATSGPGQGLGYTF. For the CDR3, the DNA is TGTGCCACCAGCGGACCGGGACAGGGGTTAGGCTACACCTTC. The full variable domain, completed using reference TRBV15 and TRBJ1-2, is DAMVIQNPRYQVTQFGKPVTLSCSQTLNHNVMYWYQQKSSQAPKLLFHYYDKDFNNEADTPDNFQSRRPNTSFCFLDIRSPGLGDTAMYLCATSGPGQGLGYTFGSGTRLTVV.

This sequence joins TRBV18 and TRBJ1-2; TRBD1 agrees at 7 bases. Trimming removed 1 base from V and 7 bases from J; junction bases left unmatched: 15. CDR3 length: 17 amino acids. Germline V gene sequence: CDR1 KGHSH, CDR2 LQKENI. DNA of the CDR3: TGTGCCAGCTCACCACAAGCAAGCAGGGGGAAGCAGAGTGGCTACACCTTC. It is translated as CASSPQASRGKQSGYTF.

CDR3 amino acids: CASSVNPGDEQFF. CDR3 nucleotides: TGTGCCAGCAGCGTAAACCCGGGGGATGAGCAGTTCTTC. This chain joins TRBV9 and TRBJ2-1, with D tentatively TRBD2 (6 bases). The germline V and J ends were trimmed by 1 base and 8 bases, with 10 bases remaining between them. Germline V gene sequence: CDR1 SGDLS, CDR2 YYNGEE. The CDR3 is 13 amino acids.

This chain links TRBV4-1 with TRBJ2-1; no clear D. Germline CDR1 reads MGHRA; CDR2 reads YSYEKL. The V and J ends lost 1 base and 13 bases respectively, with 14 bases between them. The CDR3 has 13 amino acids. CDR3 sequence: CASSQVAAPIQFF. DNA of the CDR3: TGCGCCAGCAGCCAAGTGGCAGCGCCGATCCAGTTCTTC.

The V call is TRBV28, the J call TRBJ2-2, with 12 bases fitting TRBD2. This CDR3 has 17 residues. Germline V CDR1 and CDR2: MDHEN, SYDVKM. The trim removed 2 bases at V and 6 bases at J, leaving 7 bases unmatched. CDR3 nucleotides: TGTGCCAGCAGTTTACGGCTAGCGGGAGGGTCGGCCGGGGAGCTGTTTTTT. This sequence encodes CASSLRLAGGSAGELFF.

The chain joins TRBV18 to TRBJ2-5; D uncertain. This CDR3 contains 13 residues. Germline V gives CDR1 KGHSH, CDR2 LQKENI. Trimming stripped 3 bases from V and 4 bases from J, with 9 bases between. In nucleotides, the CDR3 is TGTGCCAGCTCACCCTCGTCCTTAGAGACCCAGTACTTC. Protein sequence: CASSPSSLETQYF.

The V gene is TRBV5-1, the J gene TRBJ2-5, with TRBD2 identical over 11 bases. This CDR3 contains 16 residues. V shed 3 bases and J 4 bases; nucleotides not matched to a gene: 8. Germline V lookup: CDR1 SGHRS, CDR2 YFSETQ. CDR3 sequence (DNA): TGCGCCAGCAGCTCTAGTAGCGGGAGGGGGGCAGAGACCCAGTACTTC. Encoded protein: CASSSSSGRGAETQYF.

J is TRBJ2-3 and V is TRBV29-1; 7 nucleotides align to TRBD1. This CDR3 spans 16 amino acids. Trimming removed 5 bases from V and 2 bases from J; junction bases left unmatched: 13. Germline CDR1 reads SQVTM; CDR2 reads ANQGSEA. CDR3 coding DNA: TGCAGCGTTAGCTCCTCATCCGGGACAGCCACAGATACGCAGTATTTT. Translation: CSVSSSSGTATDTQYF.

This clone was found a few times. The CDR3 spells CASSRRVDSPLHF. The CDR3 DNA is TGTGCCAGCAGTCGCAGGGTCGATTCACCCCTCCACTTT. The chain recombines TRBV12-3 or TRBV12-4 with TRBJ1-6, with TRBD1 as a possible D gene (5 bases). This CDR3 contains 13 residues. The V and J ends lost 5 bases and 8 bases respectively, with 10 bases between them.

In its sample, this clone was seen a few times. J is TRBJ1-5 and V is TRBV18; 10 positions agree with TRBD1. Germline V gives CDR1 KGHSH, CDR2 LQKENI. There are 16 residues in the CDR3. V lost 4 bases, J lost 7 bases, and 10 bases stayed unmatched. CDR3 DNA sequence: TGTGCCAGCTCACTTTCCGGGACAGGGGCTTTCCAGCCCCAGCATTTT. Its protein product is CASSLSGTGAFQPQHF.

The chain couples TRBV20-1 to TRBJ2-3, with 13 bases that match TRBD2. The CDR3 is 15 amino acids. The ends lost 3 bases at V and 5 bases at J; junction bases unmatched: 5. Germline loops: CDR1 DFQATT, CDR2 SNEGSKA (reference sequence). CDR3 in DNA: TGCAGTGCTAGTCGACTAGCGGGAGGACAAGATACGCAGTATTTT. Amino acid sequence: CSASRLAGGQDTQYF.

The V gene is TRBV5-4, the J gene TRBJ1-1; D perhaps matches TRBD1 (5 bases). This CDR3 comprises 16 residues. Germline loops: CDR1 SGHNT, CDR2 YYREEE (reference sequence). V was clipped by 4 bases and J by 1 base, with 17 bases between them. The CDR3 coding sequence is TGTGCCAGCAGCATGGCGCGGGGGGAGGGGAACACTGAAGCTTTCTTT. Amino acids: CASSMARGEGNTEAFF.

The genes are TRBV4-1 and TRBJ2-7, with TRBD2 matching over 7 bases. CDR3 length: 14 residues. Looked up from germline, CDR1 is MGHRA and CDR2 is YSYEKL. V trimming: 0 bases; J trimming: 5 bases; junction bases outside the gene matches: 4. CDR3 sequence reads: CASSQDLLANEQYF. The DNA of the CDR3 is TGCGCCAGCAGCCAAGATCTACTAGCGAACGAGCAGTACTTC.

This rearrangement joins TRBV5-1 to TRBJ2-2; TRBD1 aligns across 8 bases. From germline, CDR1 is SGHRS and CDR2 YFSETQ. The CDR3 extends over 14 amino acids. The V and J ends lost 1 base and 7 bases, in that order; junction bases with no gene match: 3. CDR3 sequence reads: CASSLQQGVGELFF. CDR3 bases: TGCGCCAGCAGCTTGCAACAGGGGGTCGGGGAGCTGTTTTTT.

The chain uses TRBV7-9 and TRBJ2-5; 10 bases map to TRBD2. CDR1 and CDR2 (germline): SEHNR, FQNEAQ (reference sequence). The CDR3 totals 16 residues. The trim removed 5 bases at V and 2 bases at J, leaving 8 bases unmatched. The CDR3 sequence is CASSPGLAARQETQYF. CDR3 nucleotides: TGTGCCAGCAGCCCCGGACTAGCGGCACGTCAAGAGACCCAGTACTTC.